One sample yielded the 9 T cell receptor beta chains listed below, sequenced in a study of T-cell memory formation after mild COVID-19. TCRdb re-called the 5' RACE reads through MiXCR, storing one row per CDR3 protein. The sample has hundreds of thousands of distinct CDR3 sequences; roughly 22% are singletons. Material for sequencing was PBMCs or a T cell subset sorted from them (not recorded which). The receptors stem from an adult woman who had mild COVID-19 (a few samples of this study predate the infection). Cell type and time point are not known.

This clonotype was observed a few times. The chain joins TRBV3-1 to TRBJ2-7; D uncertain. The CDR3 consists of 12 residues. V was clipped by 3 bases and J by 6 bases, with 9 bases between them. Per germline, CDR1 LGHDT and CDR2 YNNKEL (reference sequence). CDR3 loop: CASSQPPVEQYF. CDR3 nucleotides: TGTGCCAGCAGCCAGCCGCCGGTCGAGCAGTACTTC.

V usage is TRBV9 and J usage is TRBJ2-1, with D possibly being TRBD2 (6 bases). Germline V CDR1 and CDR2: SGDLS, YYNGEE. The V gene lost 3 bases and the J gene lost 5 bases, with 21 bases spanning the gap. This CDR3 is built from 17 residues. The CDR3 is CASSARPAPGLNNEQFF. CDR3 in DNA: TGTGCCAGCAGCGCAAGACCGGCCCCGGGACTTAACAATGAGCAGTTCTTC.

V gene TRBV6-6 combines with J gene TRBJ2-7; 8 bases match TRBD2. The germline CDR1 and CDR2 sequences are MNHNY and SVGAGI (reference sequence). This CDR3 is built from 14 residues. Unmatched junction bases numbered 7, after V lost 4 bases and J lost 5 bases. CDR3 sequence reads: CASSSAGVGDEQYF. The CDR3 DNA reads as TGTGCCAGCAGTTCAGCGGGAGTGGGCGACGAGCAGTACTTC.

CDR3 in DNA: TGTGCCAGCAGTCCCGGGATCGGCACTGAAGCTTTCTTT. Its translation: CASSPGIGTEAFF. The rearrangement links TRBV27 to TRBJ1-1; no definite D call. This CDR3 region has 13 residues. V was cut by 5 bases and J by 4 bases, with 11 bases left in between. CDR1 is MNHEY and CDR2 is SMNVEV in the germline V gene (reference sequence).

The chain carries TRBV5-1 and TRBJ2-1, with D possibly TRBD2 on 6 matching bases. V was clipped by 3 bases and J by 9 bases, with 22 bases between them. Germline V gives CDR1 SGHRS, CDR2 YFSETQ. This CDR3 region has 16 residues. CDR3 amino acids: CASSSGDGLGKSEQFF. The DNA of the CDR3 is TGCGCCAGCAGCTCGGGGGACGGTTTAGGGAAAAGTGAGCAGTTCTTC. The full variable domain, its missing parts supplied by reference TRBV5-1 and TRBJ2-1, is KAGVTQTPRYLIKTRGQQVTLSCSPISGHRSVSWYQQTPGQGLQFLFEYFSETQRNKGNFPGRFSGRQFSNSRSEMNVSTLELGDSALYLCASSSGDGLGKSEQFFGPGTRLTVL.

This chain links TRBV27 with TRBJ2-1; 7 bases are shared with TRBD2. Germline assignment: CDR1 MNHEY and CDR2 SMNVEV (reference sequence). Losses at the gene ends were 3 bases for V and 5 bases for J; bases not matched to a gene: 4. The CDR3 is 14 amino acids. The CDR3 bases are TGTGCCAGCAGTTTCACGGGGGGTGACAATGAGCAGTTCTTC. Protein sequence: CASSFTGGDNEQFF.

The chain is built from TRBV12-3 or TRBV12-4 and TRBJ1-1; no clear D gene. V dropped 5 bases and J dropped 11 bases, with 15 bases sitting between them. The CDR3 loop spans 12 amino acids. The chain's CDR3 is CASSRSWVHAFF. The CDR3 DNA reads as TGTGCCAGCAGTAGGAGTTGGGTGCACGCTTTCTTT.

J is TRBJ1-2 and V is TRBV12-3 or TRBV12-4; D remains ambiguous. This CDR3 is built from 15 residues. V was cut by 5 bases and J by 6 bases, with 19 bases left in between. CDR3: CASSEHYTGTNGYTF. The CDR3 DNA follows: TGTGCCAGCAGTGAACACTACACGGGAACAAATGGCTACACCTTC.

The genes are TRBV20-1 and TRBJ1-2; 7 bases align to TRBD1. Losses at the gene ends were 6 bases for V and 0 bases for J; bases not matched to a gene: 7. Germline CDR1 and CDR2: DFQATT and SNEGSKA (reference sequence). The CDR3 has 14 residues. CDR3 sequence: CSATKGQTNYGYTF. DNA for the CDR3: TGCAGTGCAACCAAGGGACAGACTAACTATGGCTACACCTTC.